This T cell receptor (beta chain) was sequenced during a study of blood T cell repertoires in COVID-19. On the study more broadly: The analysed material was cDNA or gDNA that came from T cells, B-cell-depleted T cells, or PBMCs.

TCRdb's copy holds only in-frame clones and misses some; the assay was immunoSEQ multiplex PCR. The table records around 250,000 clones, approximately 89% of them present only once. The V end lost 0 bases, the J end lost 4 bases, and 9 bases lay between the germline ends. Germline V lookup: CDR1 SGHAT, CDR2 FQNNGV. The CDR3 extends over 14 amino acids. This receptor was identified in a middle-aged man with active or convalescent COVID-19. The sequencing sample was made of peripheral blood. J is TRBJ1-2 and V is TRBV11-2; no clear D gene. CDR3 DNA sequence: TGTGCCAGCAGCTTAGACCCCCGGGTCTATGGCTACACCTTC. Encoded protein: CASSLDPRVYGYTF. The variable domain in full, with the rest retrieved from reference TRBV11-2 and TRBJ1-2, is EAGVAQSPRYKIIEKRQSVAFWCNPISGHATLYWYQQILGQGPKLLIQFQNNGVVDDSQLPKDRFSAERLKGVDSTLKIQPAKLEDSAVYLCASSLDPRVYGYTFGSGTRLTVV.